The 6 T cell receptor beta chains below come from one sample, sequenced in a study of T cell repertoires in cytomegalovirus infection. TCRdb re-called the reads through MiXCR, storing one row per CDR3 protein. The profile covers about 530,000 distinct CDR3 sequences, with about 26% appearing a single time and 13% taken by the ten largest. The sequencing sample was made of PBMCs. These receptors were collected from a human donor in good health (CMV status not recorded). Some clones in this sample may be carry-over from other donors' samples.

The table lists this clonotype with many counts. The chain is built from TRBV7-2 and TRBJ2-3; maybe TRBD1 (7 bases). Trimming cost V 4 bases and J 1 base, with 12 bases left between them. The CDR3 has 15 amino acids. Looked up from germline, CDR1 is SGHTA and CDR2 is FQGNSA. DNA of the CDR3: TGTGCCAGCAGCTCCCTCAGGGGGGGCACAGATACGCAGTATTTT. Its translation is CASSSLRGGTDTQYF.

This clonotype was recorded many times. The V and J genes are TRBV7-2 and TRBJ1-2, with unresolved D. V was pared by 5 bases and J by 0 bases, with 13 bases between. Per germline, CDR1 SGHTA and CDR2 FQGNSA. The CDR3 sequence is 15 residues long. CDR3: CASSDYRITNYGYTF. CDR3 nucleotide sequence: TGTGCCAGCAGCGATTACAGAATTACTAACTATGGCTACACCTTC. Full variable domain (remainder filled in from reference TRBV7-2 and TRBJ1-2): GAGVSQSPSNKVTEKGKDVELRCDPISGHTALYWYRQSLGQGLEFLIYFQGNSAPDKSGLPSDRFSAERTGGSVSTLTIQRTQQEDSAVYLCASSDYRITNYGYTFGSGTRLTVV.

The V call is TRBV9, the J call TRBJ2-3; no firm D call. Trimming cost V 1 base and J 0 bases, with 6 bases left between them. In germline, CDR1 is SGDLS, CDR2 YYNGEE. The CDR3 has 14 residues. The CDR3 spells CASSVLGSTDTQYF. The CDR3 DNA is TGTGCCAGCAGCGTACTGGGTAGCACAGATACGCAGTATTTT. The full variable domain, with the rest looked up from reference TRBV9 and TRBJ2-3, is DSGVTQTPKHLITATGQRVTLRCSPRSGDLSVYWYQQSLDQGLQFLIQYYNGEERAKGNILERFSAQQFPDLHSELNLSSLELGDSALYFCASSVLGSTDTQYFGPGTRLTVL.

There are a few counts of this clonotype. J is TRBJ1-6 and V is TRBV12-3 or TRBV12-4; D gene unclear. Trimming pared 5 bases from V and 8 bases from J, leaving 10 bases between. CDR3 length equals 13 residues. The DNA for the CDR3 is TGTGCCAGCAGTCTCAAATCGGATTCACCCCTCCACTTT. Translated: CASSLKSDSPLHF.

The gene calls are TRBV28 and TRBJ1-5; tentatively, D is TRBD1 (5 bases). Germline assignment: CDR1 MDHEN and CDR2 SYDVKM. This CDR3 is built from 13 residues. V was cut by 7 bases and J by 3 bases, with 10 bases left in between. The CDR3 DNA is TGTGCCAGCACATACAGGATCAATCAGCCCCAGCATTTT. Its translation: CASTYRINQPQHF.

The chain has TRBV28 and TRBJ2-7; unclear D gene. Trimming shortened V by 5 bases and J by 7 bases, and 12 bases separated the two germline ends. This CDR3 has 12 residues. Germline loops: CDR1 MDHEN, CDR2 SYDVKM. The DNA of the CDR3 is TGTGCCAGCAGTGGACCGATACGGGAGCAGTACTTC. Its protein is CASSGPIREQYF.